This T cell receptor beta chain was recorded in a study of T cells in Graves' hyperthyroidism and ophthalmopathy. This clonotype occurred a few times. The CDR3 is 12 residues long. The ends were cut back, 1 base at V and 8 bases at J, with 6 bases in the middle. The germline V gene encodes CDR1 SGHTA and CDR2 FQGNSA. Authors of the study amplified TCR beta CDR3 regions from RNA transcripts. The HTBI set primed first-round TCR CDR3 RT-PCR. A single record per CDR3 protein comes from TCRdb applying MiXCR to the multiplex PCR reads. The table has a few hundred thousand distinct CDR3 sequences, about 14% seen once.

This rearrangement joins TRBV7-2 to TRBJ2-1, with D unresolved. Sequencing was performed on blood. The sequence was obtained from a woman in her 30s with Graves' hyperthyroidism that later progressed to Graves' ophthalmopathy. The CDR3, as DNA: TGTGCCAGCAGCTTAGTTCGTCATGAGCAGTTCTTC. Amino acids: CASSLVRHEQFF.